This T cell receptor beta chain was found in a study of cytomegalovirus exposure and HLA in healthy donors (TCRdb year 2017). Notes on the research overall: According to an earlier analysis of several hundred of the donors, some 170 million T cells yielded 117 million unique TCR beta sequences and about 300 Gb of sequence data. An early release covering roughly 580 HLA-typed donors comprised 250 to 350 gigabases of sequencing data and roughly 85 million unique TCR sequences. Among the approximately 430 genotyped donors, around 81% belonged to the genetic ancestry cluster associated with self-reported Caucasian donors. The study aimed to test whether cataloging public T cell receptors could reveal signatures of past pathogen exposure. The T cell repertoires of around 670 subjects were profiled by immunosequencing and related to cytomegalovirus serostatus. In addition to the first cohort of 650 to 750 subjects, a separate validation cohort of 120 different subjects was used. High-throughput TCR immunosequencing, statistical association of individual TCRs with disease status, and machine learning were combined to predict cytomegalovirus infection status. A later analysis re-examined previously published TCR beta repertoires from more than 600 donors and added high-resolution HLA genotyping to investigate patterns of TCR occurrence. In the later analysis, no new phenotypic data were used to find candidate immune exposures; instead, reliance was placed on TCR beta sequences and their occurrence across donors. An earlier analysis of 587 of the donors used high-throughput TCR beta sequencing to judge whether each TCR beta V gene segment behaved as functional or pseudogenic. Donor age, sex, ethnicity and CMV serostatus were compiled together with the repertoire data. Genome-wide SNP genotypes for about 60% of the 666 donors were used in a later genetic analysis, which treated that subset as a discovery cohort. Every repertoire in the discovery cohort had been generated on one and the same sequencing platform. HLA typing covered class I and class II loci at four-digit resolution. The number of typed donors differed by locus: about 629-640 for A, B, C, DRB1 and DQB1; some 500 for DQA1; 606 for DPA1; and some 450 for DPB1. A handful of DR-DQ haplotypes were handled as single units for association and clustering because linkage in the cohort was strong. Among roughly 400 genotyped donors of the cohort, an average of approximately 240,000 unique TCR beta nucleotide sequences was sequenced per donor, of which about 18% were non-productive.

Regarding this clone: This receptor's antigen is unknown. No base quality information exists; no much larger clone differs at one position.

The method was the immunoSEQ multiplex PCR assay. A mixture of 60 forward primers for TCR Vbeta segments and 13 reverse primers for TCR Jbeta segments was used in the multiplex PCR. A multiplex PCR assay on genomic DNA amplified the CDR3 region of rearranged TCR beta genes. Amplified TCR beta libraries were sequenced as 87-base-pair reads on the Illumina HiSeq System. For the original study's pipeline: Across the 700 or so repertoires, a later analysis counted some 80 million unique TCR beta chains, roughly 11 million of which were shared by at least two donors. Raw reads were error-corrected and collapsed into unique sequences by a nearest-neighbor algorithm in which closely related sequences were merged to remove PCR and sequencing errors. To assign V, D and J gene segments, CDR3 sequences were aligned to IMGT reference sequences. For a sequence to be retained, a match of at least six nucleotides to both a V gene segment and a J gene segment was required. Rearrangements were called productive when the CDR3 lacked stop codons and stayed in frame with V and J; all others were non-productive. CDR3 was defined by IMGT convention, running from the second conserved V-encoded cysteine to the conserved J-encoded phenylalanine. The earlier analysis of a few hundred of the donors excluded any sequence lacking an unambiguous match to a single V gene segment. An earlier analysis of 500 to 600 of the donors classified V segments as functional when productive rearrangements were above 56.7% and as segregating when the standard deviation between donors was above 5%. A statistical classification framework was built to diagnose cytomegalovirus status from the catalog of TCR beta chain sequences. In a later analysis, V and J genes were assigned by comparing TCR nucleotide sequences against IMGT/GENE-DB human TR gene sequences. A later analysis assigned CDR3 sequences and most-parsimonious VDJ recombination scenarios with the TCRdist pipeline. In a later analysis, each TCR beta chain was defined by its CDR3 amino acid sequence together with its V-gene family, and reads lacking a unique V-gene family were excluded. To address suspected cross-contamination and a sequencing artifact, a later analysis removed 450 to 700 highly shared, low-generation-probability nucleotide sequences. In a later analysis, a clonal expansion index for each public chain was calculated from normalized within-repertoire ranks of inferred template counts. Generation probabilities in a later analysis came from a VDJ recombination model fitted to out-of-frame rearrangements, and those results were checked against IGoR. A later analysis scored TCR-TCR, TCR-HLA and TCR-CMV co-occurrence with hypergeometric tests, applying a repertoire-size bias correction to TCR pairs. In a later analysis, false discovery rates were estimated by permuting HLA or CMV assignments 20 times. A later analysis grouped co-occurring TCRs with DBSCAN, adding TCRdist sequence similarity when clustering within HLA-allele-positive subsets. Co-occurrence clustering excluded repertoires with fewer than 30,000 or more than 120,000 public chains, plus five with anomalous nucleotide sharing. TCRdb took over this immuneACCESS table, retaining in-frame rearrangements with V and J assigned. Such tables are incomplete; in checked studies, under half of the missing clones stem from an unresolved V gene, and the remainder is unexplained. V and J calls and clone size are as listed in that table; D and trimming were resolved from the DNA. The sample yields fewer than 200,000 clones; about 80% were counted once. 2.4% of the sample belongs to the ten largest clones.

From cysteine to phenylalanine, the CDR3 is 13 amino acids long. Only CDR3 DNA remains: 39 bases, in frame from the first base. V and J lose 1 base and 4 bases, and a span of 6 bases separates them. The germline V gene supplies CDR1 SGHTS and CDR2 YDEGEE. The cohort consisted of 600 to 750 healthy bone marrow donors. All cohort members were sampled while nominally healthy, although unrecorded immune exposures were likely present. The donor tested CMV seronegative and was one of the 352 seronegative cohort members. Each donor provided a peripheral blood sample, and peripheral blood mononuclear cells were used for TCR beta sequencing. The Qiagen DNeasy Blood Extraction Kit was used to extract genomic DNA from the blood cell samples. General study outcomes and caveats: When HLA alleles, especially DR and DQ, strongly co-occurred, TCR associations were difficult to assign to individual alleles. Because counts were too low, roughly 17 rarely observed V segments, including chromosome 9 orphons, were left out of the earlier analysis of several hundred of the donors. Immune exposure information for the cohort was limited to CMV serostatus. At a false discovery rate of 0.05, a later analysis linked some 18,000 TCR beta sequences to specific HLA alleles. A later genetic analysis associated a missense DCLRE1C variant with V-gene and J-gene trimming of TCR beta chains, and an independent cohort replicated the association. Roughly uniform sequencing depth across donors was assumed in presence/absence analyses, although this assumption may not hold. According to a later analysis, parvovirus B19, influenza, CMV and Epstein-Barr virus appeared linked to several top co-occurrence clusters. In vitro tests confirmed that a few of the cytomegalovirus-associated TCR beta chains recognize cytomegalovirus antigens. Because the 87-base-pair reads could not distinguish some IMGT-functional V segments, including TRBV6-2 and TRBV6-3, those segments were excluded. In an earlier analysis of a few hundred of the donors, most TCR beta V segments were observed in productive rearrangements about 87% or about 30% of the time, broadly matching IMGT annotations. HLA typing was unavailable for some donors at each locus, so association tests used only the typed subset. A total of about 150 TCR beta chains were listed by the study as associated with cytomegalovirus. According to a later genetic analysis, donors in an Asian-associated ancestry cluster had fewer N-insertions in productive TCRs than the roughly 660-donor mean. Correlated functional status among segregating V segments might reflect linkage disequilibrium, but an unknown experimental factor could not be ruled out. Across donors, most TCR sequences were observed very rarely, whereas some public TCRs were present in many individuals. In a later analysis, TCR association rates were found to vary across HLA loci, with the most associated TCRs seen for DRB1 alleles and the fewest for HLA-C alleles. A further reported finding was that TCR beta sequences accurately predicted the HLA-A and HLA-B alleles for most subjects in the first cohort. Most CMV-associated TCR beta chains appeared to be HLA-restricted in a later analysis, and the HLA associations seemed to be driven largely by CMV exposure. A group of highly shared sequence variants was considered likely to be a technical artifact of the sequencing pipeline. According to the authors, the approach could potentially be generalized to other disease states and immunological phenotypes. In a later analysis, HLA-associated TCR beta chains were found to be more clonally expanded and to have lower generation probabilities than equally common non-associated chains. The cohort was sequenced for TCR beta chains only, and without alpha or paired-chain data the features that could be detected were limited. In both the original and validation cohorts, the classifier was reported to diagnose cytomegalovirus status with high specificity and sensitivity.

Material for sequencing was PBMCs. The V gene is TRBV5-8 and the J gene is TRBJ1-5, with the identity of the D gene unclear. The TCR originated in a man in his sixties in good health and CMV-seronegative. In nucleotides, the sequence is TGTGCCAGCAGCTTGCAGGTTAATCAGCCCCAGCATTTT. Translated, it gives CASSLQVNQPQHF. With the portions outside the CDR3 filled from the reference TRBV5-8 and TRBJ1-5 genes, the complete variable region becomes EAGVTQSPTHLIKTRGQQATLRCSPISGHTSVYWYQQALGLGLQFLLWYDEGEERNRGNFPPRFSGRQFPNYSSELNVNALELEDSALYLCASSLQVNQPQHFGDGTRLSIL.